Each of the 22 T cell receptor beta chains below was sequenced from the same sample in a study of T cell responses to AZD1222 COVID-19 vaccine. Generated by immunoSEQ multiplex PCR, the TCRdb table keeps only in-frame clones and is missing some. The sample has some 120,000 clones; just over 90% are singletons. The sample here was peripheral blood, taken on day 0 of AZD1222 vaccination. The receptors originated from an adult in good health.

This clone was recorded once. This chain connects TRBV28 to TRBJ1-1; no clear D gene. Trimming cost V 2 bases and J 0 bases, with 13 bases left between them. Germline V gene data show CDR1 as MDHEN and CDR2 as SYDVKM. This CDR3 comprises 16 residues. CDR3 DNA: TGTGCCAGCAGTTTACCCGCAGATACTCTGAACACTGAAGCTTTCTTT. It codes for CASSLPADTLNTEAFF.

This chain uses TRBV19 with TRBJ2-1, with 10 bases aligning to TRBD2. CDR1 and CDR2 (germline): LNHDA, SQIVND (reference sequence). Trimming took 8 bases from V and 9 from J; bases not matched to a gene: 10. CDR3 size: 14 residues. CDR3 coding DNA: TGTGCCAGTTCTAGCGGGGGCCTTCCCACTGAGCAGTTCTTC. Translating gives CASSSGGLPTEQFF.

The gene calls are TRBV27 and TRBJ1-2, with D uncertain. This CDR3 spans 15 amino acids. V lost 0 bases to trimming and J lost 7 bases, with 15 bases between them. Germline values: CDR1 MNHEY, CDR2 SMNVEV (reference sequence). The CDR3 region is CASSLSGQSSPGYTF. CDR3 nucleotides: TGTGCCAGCAGTTTATCGGGCCAGTCGTCCCCTGGCTACACCTTC.

The genes are TRBV7-9 and TRBJ2-2; 13 nucleotides line up with TRBD2. CDR3 size: 17 residues. Germline lookup yields CDR1 SEHNR and CDR2 FQNEAQ (reference sequence). The ends lost 5 bases at V and 5 bases at J; junction bases unmatched: 8. CDR3 sequence (DNA): TGTGCCAGCAGCCTTACTAGCGGGGGGGCCGAGACCGGGGAGCTGTTTTTT. Encoded protein: CASSLTSGGAETGELFF.

This chain uses TRBV30 with TRBJ1-3; 8 bases are a match to TRBD1. Per the germline V gene, CDR1 is GTSNPN and CDR2 is SVGIG (reference sequence). CDR3 length: 14 amino acids. With V trimmed by 2 bases and J by 7 bases, 7 bases remained unmatched. The CDR3 nucleotides are TGTGCCTGGAGTCTAGGGACAGGATTGAACACCATATATTTT. The encoded protein is CAWSLGTGLNTIYF.

Only a few counts were recorded for this clone. J is TRBJ2-7 and V is TRBV3-1 (or the pseudogene TRBV3-2); D gene unclear. This CDR3 is 14 amino acids long. V lost 0 bases and J lost 2, with 8 bases in between. Germline V gene lookup returns CDR1 LGHDT and CDR2 YNNKEL (reference sequence). The CDR3 region is CASSQEGRPYEQYF. CDR3 bases: TGTGCCAGCAGCCAAGAGGGTCGGCCCTACGAGCAGTACTTC.

In the case of this clone: Other DNA sequences in the same sample also yield this CDR3. The V and J genes are TRBV5-1 and TRBJ2-7; 8 bases are shared with TRBD1. This CDR3 has 14 amino acids. In germline, CDR1 is SGHRS, CDR2 YFSETQ. The V segment lost 0 bases and the J segment 5 bases; nucleotides outside the gene matches: 4. CDR3 residues: CASSLGQGADEQYF. The CDR3 nucleotides read TGCGCCAGCAGCTTGGGGCAGGGGGCAGACGAGCAGTACTTC.

The V and J genes are TRBV6-2 or TRBV6-3 and TRBJ1-2, with D tentatively TRBD1 (6 bases). Looked up from germline, CDR1 is MNHEY and CDR2 is SVGEGT. The ends were cut back, 0 bases at V and 2 bases at J, with 13 bases in the middle. The CDR3 consists of 16 residues. CDR3 region: CASSYSSRGGNYGYTF. CDR3 nucleotide sequence: TGTGCCAGCAGTTACTCGAGTCGAGGGGGGAACTATGGCTACACCTTC.

This clone was detected only once. The chain couples TRBV23-1 to TRBJ1-2, with a weak D call TRBD1 (5 bases). TRBV23-1 is identified as an open reading frame with a role that is uncertain. V was trimmed by 9 bases and J by 8 bases, leaving 19 bases between them. The CDR3 has 13 residues. CDR3: CASRPAGRPGYTF. The DNA for the CDR3 is TGCGCCAGTCGGCCGGCAGGGAGGCCCGGCTACACCTTC.

CDR3 bases: TGTGCCAGCTCCCTGGGGGGGTTTGGAAACACCATATATTTT. It encodes CASSLGGFGNTIYF. The J gene is TRBJ1-3, the V gene TRBV27; TRBD1 is a possible D gene (5 bases). From germline, CDR1 is MNHEY and CDR2 SMNVEV (reference sequence). There are 14 residues in the CDR3. Trimming pared 8 bases from V and 3 bases from J, leaving 14 bases between.

The genes are TRBV19 and TRBJ1-3; D unresolved. CDR3 length equals 14 residues. Germline V gene data show CDR1 as LNHDA and CDR2 as SQIVND (reference sequence). Trimming removed 5 bases from V and 6 bases from J, with 14 bases in between. Here the CDR3 DNA reads TGTGCCAGTAGTCCCGACACAGAGCTAAACACCATATATTTT. This sequence encodes CASSPDTELNTIYF. Together with reference TRBV19 and TRBJ1-3, the CDR3 gives the full variable domain: DGGITQSPKYLFRKEGQNVTLSCEQNLNHDAMYWYRQDPGQGLRLIYYSQIVNDFQKGDIAEGYSVSREKKESFPLTVTSAQKNPTAFYLCASSPDTELNTIYFGEGSWLTVV.

This rearrangement joins TRBV28 to TRBJ1-5, with TRBD1 identical over 8 bases. V lost 3 bases to trimming and J lost 4 bases; unmatched junction nucleotides: 5. The CDR3 loop spans 15 amino acids. Germline loops: CDR1 MDHEN, CDR2 SYDVKM. The CDR3 sequence: CASSFTRGLNQPQHF. CDR3 nucleotides: TGTGCCAGCAGTTTCACCAGGGGGCTTAATCAGCCCCAGCATTTT.

This sequence joins TRBV5-5 and TRBJ2-7; 10 positions agree with TRBD1. CDR3 length: 16 residues. Per the germline V gene, CDR1 is SGHKS and CDR2 is YYEKEE (reference sequence). Trimming took 0 bases from V and 3 from J; bases not matched to a gene: 6. The DNA of the CDR3 is TGTGCCAGCAGCTTGGGAGGACAGGGGGTCGGCTACGAGCAGTACTTC. The encoded protein is CASSLGGQGVGYEQYF.

The chain couples TRBV27 to TRBJ2-7; D assignment may be TRBD1 or TRBD2 (6 bases each). V lost 7 bases, J lost 6 bases, and 19 bases lay in between. The CDR3 loop spans 14 amino acids. The germline V gene has CDR1 MNHEY and CDR2 SMNVEV (reference sequence). CDR3 DNA sequence: TGTGCCAGCAACTTACAGGGAGGAAGAGGCGAGCAGTACTTC. Protein product: CASNLQGGRGEQYF.

V is TRBV6-5 and J is TRBJ1-2; 8 bases line up with TRBD1. There are 14 residues in the CDR3. The V segment lost 0 bases and the J segment 8 bases; nucleotides outside the gene matches: 5. Looked up from germline, CDR1 is MNHEY and CDR2 is SVGAGI. The CDR3 sequence is CASSYSPGGGGYTF. The CDR3 DNA follows: TGTGCCAGCAGTTACTCGCCAGGGGGCGGCGGCTACACCTTC.

The V and J genes are TRBV29-1 and TRBJ1-2; D might be TRBD1 (6 bases). This CDR3 spans 12 amino acids. Germline V lookup: CDR1 SQVTM, CDR2 ANQGSEA. V lost 5 bases and J lost 2, with 9 bases in between. In DNA form, the CDR3 reads TGCAGCGTTCCGGGACACAACTATGGCTACACCTTC. Protein: CSVPGHNYGYTF.

The V call is TRBV7-6, the J call TRBJ2-7; 9 positions match TRBD2. Germline loops: CDR1 SGHVS, CDR2 FNYEAQ. V lost 6 bases and J lost 2; bases outside the gene matches: 8. The CDR3 loop spans 15 amino acids. The CDR3 bases are TGTGCCAGCAGTCATGAAGCGGGGGGTACCTACGAGCAGTACTTC. As protein: CASSHEAGGTYEQYF.

The chain uses TRBV29-1 and TRBJ2-3; TRBD1 might be the D (5 bases). CDR1 is SQVTM and CDR2 is ANQGSEA in the germline V gene. The CDR3 has 10 residues. V was clipped by 4 bases and J by 10 bases, with 9 bases between them. The CDR3 is CSVGGHPQYF. CDR3 sequence (DNA): TGCAGCGTTGGTGGACATCCGCAGTATTTT.

The CDR3 DNA is TGCGCCAGCAGCTTGGCTGGTAGGGGGGTCCGGTTATACCACGAGCAGTACTTC. This sequence encodes CASSLAGRGVRLYHEQYF. V and J are TRBV5-1 and TRBJ2-7; either TRBD1 or TRBD2 may fit D (6 bases each). V was trimmed by 0 bases and J by 5 bases, leaving 24 bases between them. CDR3 length: 18 amino acids. CDR1 and CDR2 (germline): SGHRS, YFSETQ.

The CDR3 nucleotides are TGCGCCAGCAGCCAAGTGTATCTGGAAGCGCAGTATTTT. It yields the protein CASSQVYLEAQYF. The chain joins TRBV4-1 to TRBJ2-3; D call uncertain. Germline-derived CDR1 and CDR2 are MGHRA and YSYEKL. This CDR3 has 13 residues. The V end lost 1 base, the J end lost 10 bases, and 12 bases lay between the germline ends.

This chain joins TRBV28 and TRBJ1-2; D is undetermined. Trimming stripped 2 bases from V and 9 bases from J, with 13 bases between. Germline CDR1 MDHEN, CDR2 SYDVKM. The CDR3 is made up of 13 amino acids. The CDR3 spells CASSLVRGSRYTF. CDR3 bases: TGTGCCAGCAGTTTAGTACGGGGATCACGCTACACCTTC.

The chain couples TRBV27 to TRBJ1-6; D is possibly TRBD1 (5 bases). Per germline, CDR1 MNHEY and CDR2 SMNVEV (reference sequence). V was shortened by 7 bases and J by 5 bases, with 15 bases between the two germline ends. The CDR3 has 15 residues. For the CDR3, the DNA is TGTGCCAGCAAACGGACGGGGCCGGATAATTCACCCCTCCACTTT. Its translation: CASKRTGPDNSPLHF.